One TCR beta chain is described in this entry. This sample was taken from a study of CD8 T cells in Susac syndrome. The CDR3 runs 17 residues. Germline V lookup: CDR1 SGHTA, CDR2 FQGNSA. V was shortened by 5 bases and J by 6 bases, with 22 bases between the two germline ends. In blood CD8+ and CD4+ T cells, TCR beta underwent sequencing. Those who served as multiple sclerosis controls were treatment-naive patients with stable or active relapsing-remitting disease. RNA in amounts of roughly 0.5 to 1 ug was reverse transcribed with random hexamers. An immunoSEQ multiplex PCR generated amplified TCR beta CDR3 products spanning 54 Vbeta and 13 Jbeta. TCRdb analysed the immunoSEQ multiplex PCR reads with MiXCR anew, one entry per CDR3 protein. The sample holds 400,000 or so distinct CDR3 sequences, roughly 85% seen once.

V gene TRBV7-2 combines with J gene TRBJ1-4, with D unresolved. This clonotype was sampled from a human donor with multiple sclerosis. The sequenced material came from CD8+ T cells from PBMCs. The CDR3 protein is CASSPKVPDGRDEKLFF. As DNA, the CDR3 is TGTGCCAGCAGCCCCAAGGTCCCGGACGGACGCGATGAAAAACTGTTTTTT. The variable domain in full, completed from reference TRBV7-2 and TRBJ1-4, reads GAGVSQSPSNKVTEKGKDVELRCDPISGHTALYWYRQSLGQGLEFLIYFQGNSAPDKSGLPSDRFSAERTGGSVSTLTIQRTQQEDSAVYLCASSPKVPDGRDEKLFFGSGTQLSVL.